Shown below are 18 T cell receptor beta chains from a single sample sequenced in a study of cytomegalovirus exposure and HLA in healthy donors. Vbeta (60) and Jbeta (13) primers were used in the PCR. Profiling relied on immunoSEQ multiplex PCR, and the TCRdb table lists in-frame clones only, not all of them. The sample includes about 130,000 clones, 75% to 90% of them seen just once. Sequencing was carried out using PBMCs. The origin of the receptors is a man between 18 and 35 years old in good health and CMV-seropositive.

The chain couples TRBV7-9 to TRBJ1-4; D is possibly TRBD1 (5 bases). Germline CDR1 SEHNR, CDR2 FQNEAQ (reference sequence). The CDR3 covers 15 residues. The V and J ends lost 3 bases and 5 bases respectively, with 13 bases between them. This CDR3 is CASSFRDSINEKLFF. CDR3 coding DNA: TGTGCCAGCAGCTTTCGAGACAGCATCAATGAAAAACTGTTTTTT.

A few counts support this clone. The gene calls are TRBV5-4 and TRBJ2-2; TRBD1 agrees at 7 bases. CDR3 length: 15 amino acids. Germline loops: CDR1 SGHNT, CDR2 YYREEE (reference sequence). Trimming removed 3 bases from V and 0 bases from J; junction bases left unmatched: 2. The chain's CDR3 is CASSSGTANTGELFF. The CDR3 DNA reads TGTGCCAGCAGCTCCGGGACAGCGAACACCGGGGAGCTGTTTTTT.

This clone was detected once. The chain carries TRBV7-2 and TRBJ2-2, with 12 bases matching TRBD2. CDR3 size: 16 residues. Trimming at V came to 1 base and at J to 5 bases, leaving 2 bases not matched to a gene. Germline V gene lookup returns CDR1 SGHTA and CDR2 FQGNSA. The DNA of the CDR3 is TGTGCCAGCAGCTTAGGACTAGCGGGGGTGACCGGGGAGCTGTTTTTT. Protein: CASSLGLAGVTGELFF.

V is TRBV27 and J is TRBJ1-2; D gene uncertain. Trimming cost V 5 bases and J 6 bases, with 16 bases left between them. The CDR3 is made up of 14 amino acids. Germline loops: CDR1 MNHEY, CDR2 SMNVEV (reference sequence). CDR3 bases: TGTGCCAGCAGTCCAAACGTTCGGCGGGATGGCTACACCTTC. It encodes CASSPNVRRDGYTF.

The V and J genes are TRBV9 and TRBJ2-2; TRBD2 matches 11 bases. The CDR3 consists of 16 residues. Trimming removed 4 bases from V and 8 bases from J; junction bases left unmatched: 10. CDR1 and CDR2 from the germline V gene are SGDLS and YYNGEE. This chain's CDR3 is CASSRSGTSGPGELFF. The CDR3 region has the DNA TGTGCCAGCAGCAGGTCCGGGACTAGCGGCCCAGGGGAGCTGTTTTTT.

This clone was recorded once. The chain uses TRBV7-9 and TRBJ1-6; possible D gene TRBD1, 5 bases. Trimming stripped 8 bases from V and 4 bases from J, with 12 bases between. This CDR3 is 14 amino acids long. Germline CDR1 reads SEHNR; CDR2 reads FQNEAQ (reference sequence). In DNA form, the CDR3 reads TGTGCCAGCGGGCGGGACTTATATAATTCACCCCTCCACTTT. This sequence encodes CASGRDLYNSPLHF.

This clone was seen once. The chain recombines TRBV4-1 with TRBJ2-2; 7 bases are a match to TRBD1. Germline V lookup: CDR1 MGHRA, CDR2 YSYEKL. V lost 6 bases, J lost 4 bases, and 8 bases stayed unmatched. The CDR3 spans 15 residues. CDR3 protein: CASSLPTGTTGELFF. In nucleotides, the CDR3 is TGCGCCAGCAGTCTCCCGACAGGGACCACCGGGGAGCTGTTTTTT.

The CDR3 nucleotides read TGTGCCAGCAGCCCCTCACAGGGAAATTCACCCCTCCACTTT. It encodes CASSPSQGNSPLHF. The chain carries TRBV9 and TRBJ1-6; D might be TRBD1 (6 bases). The germline gives CDR1 SGDLS, CDR2 YYNGEE. V lost 4 bases to trimming and J lost 7 bases, with 12 bases between them. The CDR3 is made up of 14 amino acids.

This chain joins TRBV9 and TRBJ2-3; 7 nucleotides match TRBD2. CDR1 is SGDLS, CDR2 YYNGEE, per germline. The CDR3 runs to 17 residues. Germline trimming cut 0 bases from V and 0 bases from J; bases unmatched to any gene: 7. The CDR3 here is CASSVAGGTVSTDTQYF. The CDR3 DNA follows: TGTGCCAGCAGCGTAGCGGGGGGAACCGTTAGCACAGATACGCAGTATTTT.

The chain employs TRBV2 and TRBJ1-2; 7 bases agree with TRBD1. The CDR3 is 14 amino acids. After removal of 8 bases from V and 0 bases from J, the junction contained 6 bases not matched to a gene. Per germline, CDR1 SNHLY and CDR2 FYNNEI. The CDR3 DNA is TGTGCCAGCTGGGCAGGGGGTCCTAACTATGGCTACACCTTC. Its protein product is CASWAGGPNYGYTF.

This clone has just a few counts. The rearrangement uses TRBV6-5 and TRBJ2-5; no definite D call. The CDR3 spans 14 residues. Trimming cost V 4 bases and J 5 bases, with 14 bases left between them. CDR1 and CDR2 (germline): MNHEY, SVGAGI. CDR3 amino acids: CASSSGGKVETQYF. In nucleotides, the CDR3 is TGTGCCAGCAGTTCGGGTGGTAAAGTGGAGACCCAGTACTTC.

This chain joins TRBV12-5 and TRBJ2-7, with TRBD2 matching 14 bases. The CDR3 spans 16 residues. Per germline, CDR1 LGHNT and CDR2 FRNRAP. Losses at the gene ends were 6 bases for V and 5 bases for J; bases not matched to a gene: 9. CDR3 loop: CASGLIPGLAGDEQYF. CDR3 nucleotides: TGTGCTAGTGGCCTGATCCCGGGACTAGCGGGGGACGAGCAGTACTTC.

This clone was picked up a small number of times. The CDR3 DNA sequence: TGCGCCAGCAGCCAAGCACAGGGCTCTGGAAACACCATATATTTT. This encodes CASSQAQGSGNTIYF. The chain carries TRBV4-1 and TRBJ1-3; weak D call: TRBD1 (6 bases). Trimming left V 1 base short and J 0 bases short, with 7 bases between. There are 15 residues in the CDR3. Germline CDR1 is MGHRA and CDR2 is YSYEKL.

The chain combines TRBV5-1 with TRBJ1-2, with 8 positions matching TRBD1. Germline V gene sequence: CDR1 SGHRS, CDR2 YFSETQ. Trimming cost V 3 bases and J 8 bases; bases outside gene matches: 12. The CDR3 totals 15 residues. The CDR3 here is CASSWGTGQGLGYTF. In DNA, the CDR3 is TGCGCCAGCAGCTGGGGAACCGGACAGGGATTGGGCTACACCTTC.

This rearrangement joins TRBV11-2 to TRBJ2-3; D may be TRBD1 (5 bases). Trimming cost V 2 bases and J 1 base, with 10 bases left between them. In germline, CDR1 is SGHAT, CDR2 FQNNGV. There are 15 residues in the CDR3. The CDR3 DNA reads TGTGCCAGCAGCTTAACAGGATTCGGCACAGATACGCAGTATTTT. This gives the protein CASSLTGFGTDTQYF.

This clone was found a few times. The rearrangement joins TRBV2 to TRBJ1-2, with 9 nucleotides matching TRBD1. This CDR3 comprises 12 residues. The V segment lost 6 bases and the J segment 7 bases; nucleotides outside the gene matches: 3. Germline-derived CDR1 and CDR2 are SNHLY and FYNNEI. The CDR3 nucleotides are TGTGCCAGCAGCGGACAGGGGAGTGGCTACACCTTC. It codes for CASSGQGSGYTF.

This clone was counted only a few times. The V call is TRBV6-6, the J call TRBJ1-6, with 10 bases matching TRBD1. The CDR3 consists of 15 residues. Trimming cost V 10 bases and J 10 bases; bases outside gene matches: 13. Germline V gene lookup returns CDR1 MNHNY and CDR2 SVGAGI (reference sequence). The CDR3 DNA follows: TGTGCCACCCACCTCGGGGACAGGGGATTGTCACCCCTCCACTTT. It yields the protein CATHLGDRGLSPLHF.

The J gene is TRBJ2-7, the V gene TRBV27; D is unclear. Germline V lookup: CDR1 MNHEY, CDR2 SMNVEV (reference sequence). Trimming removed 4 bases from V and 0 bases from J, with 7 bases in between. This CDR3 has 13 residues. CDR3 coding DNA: TGTGCCAGCAGTTGGGCCAGCTCCTACGAGCAGTACTTC. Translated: CASSWASSYEQYF.